This TCR beta chain is drawn from a study of blood T cell repertoires in COVID-19. CDR1 is LGHNT, CDR2 FRNRAP, per germline. This CDR3 contains 19 residues. V dropped 6 bases and J dropped 0; count of bases not matched to a gene: 18. This clone was observed once. Assay: immunoSEQ multiplex PCR; the TCRdb copy retains only in-frame clones and omits some. This table holds under 300,000 clones, roughly 90% found once. The source is a woman aged 65 to 85 with COVID-19, enrolled during active disease. The material sequenced was peripheral blood. The J gene is TRBJ1-2, the V gene TRBV12-5; TRBD1 agrees at 8 bases. For the CDR3, the DNA is TGTGCTAGTGGCCGCCGACAGGGGTCCTCACTAGCGTCTAACTATGGCTACACCTTC. It translates to CASGRRQGSSLASNYGYTF.